Reported below is one T cell receptor (beta chain). The method was immunoSEQ multiplex PCR; TCRdb's version includes in-frame clones alone and lacks a portion of them. This sample has around 58,000 clones, with more than 85% found just once. This sample is drawn from a study of technical replicates of blood from a handful of donors. The CDR3 covers 12 residues. Germline CDR1 and CDR2: KGHSH and LQKENI. Trimming left V 6 bases short and J 8 bases short, with 13 bases between. This chain joins TRBV18 and TRBJ1-2; D may be TRBD1 (5 bases). The origin of this receptor is a human donor in good health. Some clones in this sample may be carry-over from other donors' samples. Sequenced material: PBMCs. In DNA form, the CDR3 reads TGTGCCAGCTCCCCCGATAAGGGGGGCTACACCTTC. This encodes CASSPDKGGYTF.